This T cell receptor beta chain was documented in a study of shared clonotypes between healthy human individuals. The CDR3 consists of 20 residues. Per germline, CDR1 MDHEN and CDR2 SYDVKM. The J segment lost 0 bases and the V segment lost 3 bases, leaving 15 bases of the junction unmatched. This clone was counted once. A far more abundant clone sits one base away, making this likely a read error. This CDR3 is also generated by other DNA sequences in the sample. Clones were sequenced by immunoSEQ multiplex PCR, and TCRdb holds only the in-frame ones, with some missing. The data hold approximately 500,000 clones, with around 85% observed a single time.

This chain joins TRBV28 and TRBJ2-2, with TRBD1 matching 8 bases. This TCR was sampled from a woman between 35 and 50 years old in good health. Some clones in this sample may be carry-over from other donors' samples. The specimen sequenced was PBMCs. CDR3 residues: CASSLSSSRTGPTNTGELFF. The DNA of the CDR3 is TGTGCCAGCAGTTTGTCCTCCTCCCGGACAGGGCCAACGAACACCGGGGAGCTGTTTTTT.